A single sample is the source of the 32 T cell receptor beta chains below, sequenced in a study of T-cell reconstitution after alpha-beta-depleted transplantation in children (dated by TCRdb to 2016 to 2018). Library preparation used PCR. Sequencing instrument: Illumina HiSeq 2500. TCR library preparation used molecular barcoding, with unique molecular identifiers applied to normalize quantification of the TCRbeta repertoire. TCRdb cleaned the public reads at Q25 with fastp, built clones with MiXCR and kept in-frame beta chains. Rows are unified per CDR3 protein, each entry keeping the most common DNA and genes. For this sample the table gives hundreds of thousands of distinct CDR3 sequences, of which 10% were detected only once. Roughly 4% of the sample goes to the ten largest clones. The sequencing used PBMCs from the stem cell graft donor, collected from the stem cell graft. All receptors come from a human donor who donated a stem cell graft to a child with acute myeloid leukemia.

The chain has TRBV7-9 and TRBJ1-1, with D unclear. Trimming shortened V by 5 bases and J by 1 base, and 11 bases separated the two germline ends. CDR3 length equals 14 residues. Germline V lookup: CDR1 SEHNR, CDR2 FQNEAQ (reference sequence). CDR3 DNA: TGTGCCAGCAGCATCAGTACACCGAACACTGAAGCTTTCTTT. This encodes CASSISTPNTEAFF.

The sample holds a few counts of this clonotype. CDR3 residues: CASSLDPPQYF. As DNA, the CDR3 is TGTGCCAGCAGCTTAGATCCCCCGCAGTATTTT. This chain uses TRBV11-2 with TRBJ2-3; D not resolved. Per germline, CDR1 SGHAT and CDR2 FQNNGV. This CDR3 has 11 amino acids. V was pared by 0 bases and J by 10 bases, with 5 bases between.

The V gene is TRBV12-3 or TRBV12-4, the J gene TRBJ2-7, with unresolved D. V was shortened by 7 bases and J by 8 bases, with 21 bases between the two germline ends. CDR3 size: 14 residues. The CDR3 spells CASKHHGQAEKQYF. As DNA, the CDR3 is TGTGCCAGCAAGCACCATGGGCAAGCTGAGAAGCAGTACTTC.

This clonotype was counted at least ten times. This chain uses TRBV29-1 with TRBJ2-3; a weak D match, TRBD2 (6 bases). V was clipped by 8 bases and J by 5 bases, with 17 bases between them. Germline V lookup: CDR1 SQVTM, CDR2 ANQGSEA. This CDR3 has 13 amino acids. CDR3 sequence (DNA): TGCAGCCCGTCCGTTGTGCGGGGAGATACGCAGTATTTT. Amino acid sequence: CSPSVVRGDTQYF.

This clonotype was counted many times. Written as DNA, the CDR3 is TGCAGCGTGACGGGACAGGCCTCCTTCAGTTACTACGAGCAGTACTTC. It is translated as CSVTGQASFSYYEQYF. The chain uses TRBV29-1 and TRBJ2-7; 8 bases fit TRBD1. V shed 6 bases and J 3 bases; nucleotides not matched to a gene: 16. The CDR3 loop spans 16 amino acids. The germline gives CDR1 SQVTM, CDR2 ANQGSEA.

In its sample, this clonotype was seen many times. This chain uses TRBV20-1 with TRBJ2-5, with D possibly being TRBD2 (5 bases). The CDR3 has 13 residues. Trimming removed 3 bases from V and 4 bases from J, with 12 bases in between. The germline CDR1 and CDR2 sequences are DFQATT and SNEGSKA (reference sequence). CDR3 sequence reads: CSASLTSGETQYF. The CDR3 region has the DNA TGCAGTGCTAGCCTCACTAGTGGAGAGACCCAGTACTTC.

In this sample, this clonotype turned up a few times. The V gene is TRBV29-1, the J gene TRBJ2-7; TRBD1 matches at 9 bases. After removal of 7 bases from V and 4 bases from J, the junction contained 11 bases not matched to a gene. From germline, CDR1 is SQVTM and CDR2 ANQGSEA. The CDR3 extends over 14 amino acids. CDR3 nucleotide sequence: TGCAGCGCCGCGGGACAGGGAAGTGGGTACGAGCAGTACTTC. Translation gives CSAAGQGSGYEQYF.

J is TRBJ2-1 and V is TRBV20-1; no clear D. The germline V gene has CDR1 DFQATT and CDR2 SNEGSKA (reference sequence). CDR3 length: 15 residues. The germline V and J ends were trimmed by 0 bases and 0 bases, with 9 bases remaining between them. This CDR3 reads CSARDRAYSYNEQFF. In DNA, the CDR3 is TGCAGTGCTAGAGACCGGGCTTACTCCTACAATGAGCAGTTCTTC.

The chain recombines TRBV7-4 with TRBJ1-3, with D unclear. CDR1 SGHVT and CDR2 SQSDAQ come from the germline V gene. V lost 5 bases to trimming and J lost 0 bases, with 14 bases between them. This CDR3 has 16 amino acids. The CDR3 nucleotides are TGTGCCAGCAGCCGTGAGGTGATCCACTCTGGAAACACCATATATTTT. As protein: CASSREVIHSGNTIYF.

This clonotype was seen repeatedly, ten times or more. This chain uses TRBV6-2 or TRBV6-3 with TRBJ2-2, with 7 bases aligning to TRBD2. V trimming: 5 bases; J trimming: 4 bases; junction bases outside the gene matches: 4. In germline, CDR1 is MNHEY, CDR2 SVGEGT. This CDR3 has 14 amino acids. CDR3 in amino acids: CASSLLASTGELFF. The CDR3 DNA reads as TGTGCCAGCAGTCTACTAGCGAGCACCGGGGAGCTGTTTTTT.

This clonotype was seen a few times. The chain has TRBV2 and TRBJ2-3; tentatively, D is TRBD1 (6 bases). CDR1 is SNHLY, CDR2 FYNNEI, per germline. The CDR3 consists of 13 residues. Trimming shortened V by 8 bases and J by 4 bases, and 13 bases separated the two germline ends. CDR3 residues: CASPPRGSDTQYF. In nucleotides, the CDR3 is TGTGCCAGCCCCCCCAGGGGATCAGATACGCAGTATTTT.

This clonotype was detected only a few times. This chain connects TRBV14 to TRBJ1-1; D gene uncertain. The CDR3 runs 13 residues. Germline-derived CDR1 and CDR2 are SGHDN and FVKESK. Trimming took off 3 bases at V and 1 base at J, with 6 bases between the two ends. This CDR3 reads CASSHEENTEAFF. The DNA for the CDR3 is TGTGCCAGCAGCCATGAAGAGAACACTGAAGCTTTCTTT.

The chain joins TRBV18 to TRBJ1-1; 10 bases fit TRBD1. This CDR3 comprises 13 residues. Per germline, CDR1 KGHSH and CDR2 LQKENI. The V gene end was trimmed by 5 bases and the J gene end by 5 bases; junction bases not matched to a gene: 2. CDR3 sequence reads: CASSMGQGTEAFF. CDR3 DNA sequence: TGTGCCAGCTCAATGGGACAGGGGACTGAAGCTTTCTTT.

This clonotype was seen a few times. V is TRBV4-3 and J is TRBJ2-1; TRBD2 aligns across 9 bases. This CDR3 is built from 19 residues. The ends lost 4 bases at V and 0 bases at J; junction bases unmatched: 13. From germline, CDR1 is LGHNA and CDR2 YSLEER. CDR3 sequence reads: CASSPGGSGSPSSYNEQFF. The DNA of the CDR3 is TGCGCCAGCAGCCCTGGGGGTAGCGGGAGCCCCAGCTCCTACAATGAGCAGTTCTTC.

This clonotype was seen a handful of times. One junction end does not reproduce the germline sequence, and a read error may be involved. CDR3 DNA sequence: TGCTGTGCTAGAGATGTTCCGAGACAGGGAGAAGAAAAACTGTTTTTT. Translating gives CCARDVPRQGEEKLFF. This chain joins TRBV20-1 and TRBJ1-4, with TRBD1 matching over 7 bases. This CDR3 has 16 residues. Germline loops: CDR1 DFQATT, CDR2 SNEGSKA (reference sequence).

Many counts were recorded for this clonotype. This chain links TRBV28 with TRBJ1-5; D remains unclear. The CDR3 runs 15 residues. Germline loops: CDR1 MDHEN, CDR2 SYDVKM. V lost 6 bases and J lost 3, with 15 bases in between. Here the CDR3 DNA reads TGTGCCAGCAGCCTTGGGAAGGGCTACAATCAGCCCCAGCATTTT. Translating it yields CASSLGKGYNQPQHF.

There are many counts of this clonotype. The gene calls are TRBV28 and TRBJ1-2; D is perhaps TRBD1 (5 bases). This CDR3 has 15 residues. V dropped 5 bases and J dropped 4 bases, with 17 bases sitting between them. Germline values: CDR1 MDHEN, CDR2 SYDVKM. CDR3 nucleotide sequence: TGTGCCAGCAGTGGGGCCAGGGCCCTATTCTATGGCTACACCTTC. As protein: CASSGARALFYGYTF.

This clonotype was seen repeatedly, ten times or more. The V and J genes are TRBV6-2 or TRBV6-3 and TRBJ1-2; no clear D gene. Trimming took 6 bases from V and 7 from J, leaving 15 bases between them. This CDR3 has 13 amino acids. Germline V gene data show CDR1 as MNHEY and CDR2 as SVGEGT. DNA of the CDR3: TGTGCCAGCAGAGCACGACTGAGTGGTGGCTACACCTTC. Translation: CASRARLSGGYTF.

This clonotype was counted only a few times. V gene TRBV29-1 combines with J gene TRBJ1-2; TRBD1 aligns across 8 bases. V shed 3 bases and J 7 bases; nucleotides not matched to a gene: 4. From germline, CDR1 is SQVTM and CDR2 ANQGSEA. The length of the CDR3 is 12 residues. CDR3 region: CSVDGQGGGYTF. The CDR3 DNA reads TGCAGCGTTGACGGACAGGGAGGTGGCTACACCTTC.

The CDR3 reads CASSIRAEEKLFF. The CDR3 DNA sequence: TGTGCCAGTAGTATTCGTGCCGAAGAAAAACTGTTTTTT. This sequence joins TRBV19 and TRBJ1-4; D remains ambiguous. Trimming stripped 3 bases from V and 8 bases from J, with 10 bases between. Germline lookup yields CDR1 LNHDA and CDR2 SQIVND (reference sequence). CDR3 length equals 13 residues.

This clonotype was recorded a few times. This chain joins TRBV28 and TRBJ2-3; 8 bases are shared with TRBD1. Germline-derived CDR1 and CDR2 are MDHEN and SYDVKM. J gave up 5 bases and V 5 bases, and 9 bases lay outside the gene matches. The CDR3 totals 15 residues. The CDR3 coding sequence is TGTGCCAGCAGTCAGGGGGCTACCCACGGAGATACGCAGTATTTT. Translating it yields CASSQGATHGDTQYF.

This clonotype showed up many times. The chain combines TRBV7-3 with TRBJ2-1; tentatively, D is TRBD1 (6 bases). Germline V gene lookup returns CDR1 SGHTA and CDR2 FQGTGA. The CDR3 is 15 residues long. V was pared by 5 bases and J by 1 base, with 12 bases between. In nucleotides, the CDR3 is TGTGCCAGCAGCCCTCGGGACAATTCCTACAATGAGCAGTTCTTC. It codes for CASSPRDNSYNEQFF.

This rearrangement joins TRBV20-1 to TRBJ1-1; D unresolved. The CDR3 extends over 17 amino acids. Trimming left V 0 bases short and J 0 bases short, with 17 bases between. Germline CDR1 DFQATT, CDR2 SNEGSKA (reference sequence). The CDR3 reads CSARDPATPGMNTEAFF. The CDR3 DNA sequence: TGCAGTGCTAGAGATCCTGCGACCCCAGGCATGAACACTGAAGCTTTCTTT.

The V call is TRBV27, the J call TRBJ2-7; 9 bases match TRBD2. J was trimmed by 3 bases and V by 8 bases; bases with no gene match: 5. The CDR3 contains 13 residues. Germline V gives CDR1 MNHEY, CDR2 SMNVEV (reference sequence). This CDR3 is CASFGTSSYEQYF. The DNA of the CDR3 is TGTGCCAGCTTCGGGACTAGCAGCTACGAGCAGTACTTC.

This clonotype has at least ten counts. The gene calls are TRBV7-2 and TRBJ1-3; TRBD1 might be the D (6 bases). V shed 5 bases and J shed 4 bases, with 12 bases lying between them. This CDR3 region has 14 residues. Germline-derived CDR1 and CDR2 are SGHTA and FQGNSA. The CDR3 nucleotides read TGTGCCAGCAGCGCCAGGGGCGGGGGAAACACCATATATTTT. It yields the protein CASSARGGGNTIYF. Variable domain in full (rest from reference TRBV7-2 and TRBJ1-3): GAGVSQSPSNKVTEKGKDVELRCDPISGHTALYWYRQSLGQGLEFLIYFQGNSAPDKSGLPSDRFSAERTGGSVSTLTIQRTQQEDSAVYLCASSARGGGNTIYFGEGSWLTVV.

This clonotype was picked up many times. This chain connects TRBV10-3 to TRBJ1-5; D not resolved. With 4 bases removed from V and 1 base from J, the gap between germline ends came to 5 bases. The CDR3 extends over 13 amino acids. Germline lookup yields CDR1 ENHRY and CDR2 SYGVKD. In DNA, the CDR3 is TGTGCCATCAGTGGGGAGAGCAATCAGCCCCAGCATTTT. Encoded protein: CAISGESNQPQHF.

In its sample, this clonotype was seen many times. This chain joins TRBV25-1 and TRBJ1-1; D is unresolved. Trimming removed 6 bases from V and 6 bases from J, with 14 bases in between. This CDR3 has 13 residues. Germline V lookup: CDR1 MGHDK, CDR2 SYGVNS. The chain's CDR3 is CASRVGGSSEAFF. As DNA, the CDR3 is TGTGCCAGCAGGGTGGGTGGGAGCTCTGAAGCTTTCTTT.

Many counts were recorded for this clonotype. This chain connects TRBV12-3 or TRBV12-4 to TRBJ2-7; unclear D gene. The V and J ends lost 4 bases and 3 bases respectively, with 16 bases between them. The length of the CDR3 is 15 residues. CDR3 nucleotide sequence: TGTGCCAGCAGTTCCCGGTCAGATCCAGACTACGAGCAGTACTTC. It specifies CASSSRSDPDYEQYF.

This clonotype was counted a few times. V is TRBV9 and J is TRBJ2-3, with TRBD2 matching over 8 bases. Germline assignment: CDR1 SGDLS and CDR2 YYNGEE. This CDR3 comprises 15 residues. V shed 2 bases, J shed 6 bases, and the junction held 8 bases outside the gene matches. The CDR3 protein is CASSVRLAHTDTQYF. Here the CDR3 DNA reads TGTGCCAGCAGCGTGAGACTAGCGCACACGGATACGCAGTATTTT.

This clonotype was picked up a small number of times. For the CDR3, the DNA is TGCAGTGCCACGGGATTGACTAGCACCGTTGAGACCCAGTACTTC. Translation gives CSATGLTSTVETQYF. The V and J genes are TRBV20-1 and TRBJ2-5, with 7 bases that match TRBD2. This CDR3 contains 15 residues. CDR1 and CDR2 (germline): DFQATT, SNEGSKA (reference sequence). After removal of 6 bases from V and 5 bases from J, the junction contained 15 bases not matched to a gene.

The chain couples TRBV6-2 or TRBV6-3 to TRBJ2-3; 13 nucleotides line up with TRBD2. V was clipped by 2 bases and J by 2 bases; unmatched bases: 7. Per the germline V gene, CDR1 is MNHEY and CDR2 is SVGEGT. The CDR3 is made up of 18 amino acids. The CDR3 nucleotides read TGTGCCAGCAGTTACGGGACTAGCGGGGATGCAACCACAGATACGCAGTATTTT. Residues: CASSYGTSGDATTDTQYF.

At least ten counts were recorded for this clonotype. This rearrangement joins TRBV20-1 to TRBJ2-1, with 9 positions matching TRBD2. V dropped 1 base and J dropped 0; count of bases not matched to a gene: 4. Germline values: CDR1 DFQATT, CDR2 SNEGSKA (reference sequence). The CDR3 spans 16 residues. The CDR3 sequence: CSARGVSGSSYNEQFF. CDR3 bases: TGCAGTGCTAGAGGGGTTAGCGGGAGCTCCTACAATGAGCAGTTCTTC.